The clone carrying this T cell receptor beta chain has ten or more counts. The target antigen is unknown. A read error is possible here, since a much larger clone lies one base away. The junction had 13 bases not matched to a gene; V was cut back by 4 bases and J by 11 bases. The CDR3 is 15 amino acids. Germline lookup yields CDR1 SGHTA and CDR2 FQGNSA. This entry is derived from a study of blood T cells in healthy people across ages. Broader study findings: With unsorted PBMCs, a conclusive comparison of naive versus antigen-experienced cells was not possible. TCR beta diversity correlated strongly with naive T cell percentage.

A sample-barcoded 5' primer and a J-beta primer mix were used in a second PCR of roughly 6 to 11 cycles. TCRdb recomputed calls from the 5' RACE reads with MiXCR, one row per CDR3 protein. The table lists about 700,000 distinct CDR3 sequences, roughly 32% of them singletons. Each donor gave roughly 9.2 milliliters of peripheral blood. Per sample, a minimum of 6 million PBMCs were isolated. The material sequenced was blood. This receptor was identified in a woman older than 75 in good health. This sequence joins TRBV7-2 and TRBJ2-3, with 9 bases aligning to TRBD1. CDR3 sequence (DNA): TGTGCCAGCAGCTCCGGACAGGGGTCGGGCCCAAAGCAGTATTTT. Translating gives CASSSGQGSGPKQYF.